Listed below are T cell receptor beta chains from one sample, sequenced in a study of vaccination effects on CD4 cells after COVID-19. Their cognate antigens are unknown. Clones were sequenced by immunoSEQ multiplex PCR, and TCRdb holds only the in-frame ones, with some missing. The sample carries fewer than 15,000 clones, more than 70% recorded once. Sequences were derived from CD4+ T cells from PBMCs cultured with HCoV-NL63 spike peptides, sampled after COVID-19 vaccination. All receptors come from a human donor who had a prior SARS-CoV-2 infection. CDR3s leave out the opening cysteine and the closing phenylalanine or tryptophan. Fields, in order: V gene, CDR3 protein.

v_gene: TRBV19; CDR3aa: ASSIVAGTGYT
v_gene: TRBV7-3; CDR3aa: ASSRGHAGGTDTQY
v_gene: TRBV18; CDR3aa: ASSPGQDNYGYT
v_gene: TRBV7-8; CDR3aa: ASSPRTGGGYEQY
v_gene: TRBV30; CDR3aa: AWSVGLGAGETQY
v_gene: TRBV11-3; CDR3aa: ASSPGTSGLEQF
v_gene: TRBV1; CDR3aa: TSSQEVPTGELF
v_gene: TRBV5-5; CDR3aa: ASSFEGPGWYEQY
v_gene: TRBV7-3; CDR3aa: ASSLRGPLEVQF
v_gene: TRBV7-2; CDR3aa: ASSLAGGWQPQH
v_gene: TRBV5-1; CDR3aa: ASSLGLAGGQPTQY
v_gene: TRBV7-9; CDR3aa: ASSLAGSSNNEQF
v_gene: TRBV6-5; CDR3aa: ASSYDDRRYT
v_gene: TRBV12-3/TRBV12-4; CDR3aa: ASGRRSSYEQY
v_gene: TRBV27; CDR3aa: ASIGWAGGSGAF
v_gene: TRBV7-2; CDR3aa: ASSQALPPYEQY
v_gene: TRBV7-3; CDR3aa: ASSLRVQETQY
v_gene: TRBV5-1; CDR3aa: ASSFQQETQY
v_gene: TRBV7-7; CDR3aa: ASSLSGNTEAF
v_gene: TRBV5-1; CDR3aa: ASSDTPGTGELF
v_gene: TRBV4-1; CDR3aa: ASSQEGGRTSGYNEQF
v_gene: TRBV7-3; CDR3aa: ASSSDSVNSGANVLT
v_gene: TRBV11-3; CDR3aa: ASSRDRGLSSTDTQY
v_gene: TRBV11-3; CDR3aa: ASSPRGTTNTQY
v_gene: TRBV5-6; CDR3aa: ASSLLAGEGVYEQY
v_gene: TRBV4-2; CDR3aa: ASSAQDTYEQY
v_gene: TRBV6-5; CDR3aa: ASSHRDSQETQY
v_gene: TRBV7-6; CDR3aa: ASSLDWLREQF
v_gene: TRBV30; CDR3aa: AWASWAANYGYT
v_gene: TRBV18; CDR3aa: ASSRDRQYNEQF